This entry concerns a single T cell receptor beta chain. Its cognate antigen has yet to be identified. Base qualities are missing; no much larger clone stands one base away. Stable Graves' hyperthyroidism was defined as no progression to ophthalmopathy during 18 months of follow-up. Hyperthyroidism patients were newly diagnosed, with disease duration under 2 months, and aged 18 to 65 years. Patients with uncontrolled infections, other autoimmune diseases, pregnancy or lactation were excluded. Diagnoses were established on the basis of clinical symptoms, serum thyroxine and TRAb, thyroid ultrasound, and orbital computed tomography. PBMCs were isolated from 10 ml of fresh peripheral blood by Ficoll-Paque density gradient centrifugation. Total RNA was extracted using Trizol reagent, and RNA quality was assessed on an Agilent 2100 Bioanalyzer. This entry belongs to a study of T cells in Graves' hyperthyroidism and ophthalmopathy (dated by TCRdb to the late 2010s). About the full investigation: Peripheral blood was sampled at the time of initial diagnosis, prior to any treatment. A discovery cohort of about a hundred patients, 43 with Graves' ophthalmopathy and 57 with stable Graves' hyperthyroidism, was used to find distinguishing TCR V-J signatures. Prospective prediction of ophthalmopathy was tested in an independent validation cohort consisting of 18 hyperthyroidism patients and more than 15 patients who later progressed to ophthalmopathy. After blood sampling, hyperthyroidism patients were treated with methimazole at a starting dose of 30 mg daily, and ophthalmopathy patients were treated with high-dose intravenous methylprednisolone. In addition, the study compared T-cell repertoires in thyroid tissue and in blood from six Graves' hyperthyroidism patients. The 90 to 100 discovery patients were randomly split 7:3 into training and test sets. TCR Vbeta CDR3 sequencing of 140 or so peripheral blood samples (43 ophthalmopathy, 75 to 80 hyperthyroidism and around 17 progressor patients) is reported in the paper. Paper-wide results and their limitations: In cross-validation, a model built on a 13 V-J signature told ophthalmopathy apart from stable hyperthyroidism with about 90% sensitivity and about 81% specificity, and in testing the same model reached 80%/75%. In validation, progression to ophthalmopathy was predicted by the model with around 70% sensitivity and nearly 75% specificity, a median of about 6 months before onset. Sample size was not statistically predetermined, and investigators were not blinded to group allocation. Most expanded thyroid clonotypes (frequency above 0.001) were also detected in blood, suggesting blood repertoires may reflect thyroid immune responses.

After removal of 6 bases from V and 1 base from J, the junction retains 9 bases not matched to a gene. From a lookup of the germline V gene, CDR1 and CDR2 are SNHLY and FYNNEI. From the cysteine up to the phenylalanine, the CDR3 has a length of 16 residues. Only the CDR3 portion is preserved as DNA: 48 bases, with reading frame beginning at the first base. Amplification of TCR beta CDR3 regions was carried out from RNA transcripts. A first-round RT-PCR of the TCR CDR3 used the HTBI primer set with the Qiagen OneStep RT-PCR kit. A second multiplex PCR round built the libraries, followed by size selection and purification. Sequencing of the libraries was done on an Illumina HiSeq2000 using paired-end 100 bp reads. Under the source paper's analysis protocol: Raw data were processed with SOAPnuke, discarding reads with adapters, uncalled bases, mean Phred below 15, or no exact constant-primer or identifier match. High-quality paired reads were merged using COPE v1.2.5, and each unique nucleotide sequence was defined as a clonotype. Clonotypes were aligned to IMGT TRBV, TRBD and TRBJ reference segments using MiTCR v1.1. The analysis included only V-J combinations with a frequency above 0.0001, which together covered more than 99% of the repertoires. The TCS score was defined as the ratio of F50 (clonal expansion) to E x V (chaos), calculated using BLOSUM62-based TCRdist between CDR3 peptides within each V-J. Welch's t-statistics and random forest reduced just over 500 V-J features to 13, which were used in a naive Bayes classifier (R e1071). The Morisita-Horn index was used to measure how similar the thyroid and blood repertoires were. The public reads were quality trimmed at Q25 with fastp and then assembled into clones with MiXCR by TCRdb, keeping productive beta chains. Each entry merges the rows of one CDR3 protein and shows their most common DNA and genes. It is TCRdb's table, rather than the study itself, that gives the V and J calls and clone size. The sample profile shows about 840,000 distinct CDR3 sequences; about 38% of them were found once. The ten largest clonotypes hold approximately 10% of the sample.

Sequenced material: blood. The rearranged chain carries TRBV2 and TRBJ1-5; the central 7 bases match TRBD1. This receptor was identified in a man between 18 and 29 years old with Graves' hyperthyroidism. The DNA sequence is given as TGTGCCAGCAGCCAAGAAGGCAGGGGGAGCAATCAGCCCCAGCATTTT. This codes for CASSQEGRGSNQPQHF.